The clone carrying this T cell receptor (beta chain) was detected a few times. As yet, its antigen is unknown. Unique molecular identifiers were incorporated when the TCRbeta library was constructed. TCRdb used MiXCR to reprocess the PCR reads, holding one entry per CDR3 protein. The sample contains 90,000 to 100,000 distinct CDR3 sequences, 20% to 30% of which appear only once. The data were taken from a study of T-cell reconstitution after alpha-beta-depleted transplantation in children. The CDR3 is 13 residues long. V was shortened by 1 base and J by 4 bases, with 8 bases between the two germline ends. Germline loops: CDR1 SGHVS, CDR2 FQNEAQ. Whole-study findings and limits: Fresh T-cell production supplied most of the T-cell counts and diversity seen one year after transplant.

Sequenced here: PBMCs, sampled before TCRalphabeta/CD19-depleted stem cell transplant. The sequence was collected from a boy aged 2-9 years with acute lymphoblastic leukemia, due to receive a stem cell transplant. The V call is TRBV7-8, the J call TRBJ2-7; D gene ambiguous. CDR3 in amino acids: CASSLVKGYEQYF. The CDR3 nucleotides read TGTGCCAGCAGCTTAGTAAAAGGGTACGAGCAGTACTTC.